The T cell receptor beta chain under discussion was sequenced for a study of long-term antiretroviral therapy in people with HIV. Looking at the study overall: The oldest samples precede the 2015 immediate-ART recommendation by about a decade.

It was version v3.0 of the immunoSEQ assay that was run at survey level. Some clones are missing from TCRdb's copy, which holds only in-frame ones; the method was immunoSEQ multiplex PCR. The data contain about 24,000 clones, around 90% of them singletons. HIV-positive participants all received treatment in the United States. Germline lookup yields CDR1 SQVTM and CDR2 ANQGSEA. This CDR3 comprises 14 residues. Trimming took 0 bases from V and 2 from J, leaving 11 bases between them. Sequencing used unsorted PBMCs, obtained 1.8 years before starting antiretroviral therapy. The TCR comes from a man aged 50-59 years with HIV. The rearrangement links TRBV29-1 to TRBJ2-7; D is tentatively TRBD1 or TRBD2 (5 bases each). The CDR3 coding sequence is TGCAGCGTTGAAGAGGGTCGGGGCACCTACGAGCAGTACTTC. Translation gives CSVEEGRGTYEQYF.